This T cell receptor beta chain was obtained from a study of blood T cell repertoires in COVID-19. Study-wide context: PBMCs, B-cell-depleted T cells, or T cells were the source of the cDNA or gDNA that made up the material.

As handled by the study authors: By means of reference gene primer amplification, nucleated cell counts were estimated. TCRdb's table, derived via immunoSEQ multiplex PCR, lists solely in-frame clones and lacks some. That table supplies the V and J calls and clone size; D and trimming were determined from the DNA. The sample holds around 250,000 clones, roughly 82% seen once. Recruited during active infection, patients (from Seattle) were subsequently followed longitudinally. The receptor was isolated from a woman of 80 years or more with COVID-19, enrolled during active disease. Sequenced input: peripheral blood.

The CDR3 loop is CASQNQGALGYGYTF. The CDR3 nucleotides are TGTGCCAGCCAAAACCAGGGGGCGCTTGGCTATGGCTACACCTTC. This chain uses TRBV19 with TRBJ1-2, with TRBD1 matching 8 bases. Germline V CDR1 and CDR2: LNHDA, SQIVND (reference sequence). The CDR3 runs to 15 residues. The trim removed 9 bases at V and 4 bases at J, leaving 13 bases unmatched.